What follows describes a single TCR beta chain. Which antigen it targets is not known. Germline is not matched at one junction end, which may reflect a read error. Libraries came from 5' RACE. Sequencer: Illumina HiSeq 2500. The second PCR ran for roughly 6 to 11 cycles and used a J-beta primer mix along with a sample-barcoded 5' primer. A unique molecular identifier was introduced onto each TCR beta cDNA molecule by a template-switch 5' adaptor carrying 12 random nucleotides. At least 2.5 million CDR3-containing paired-end reads were obtained from each sample. First-strand cDNA synthesis was performed from all RNA using the Mint cDNA synthesis kit, with priming by a TRBC-specific oligonucleotide. Following uracil-DNA glycosylase treatment, all cDNA underwent a first 18-cycle PCR with the universal primers M1SS and BC2_uni_R. The study's processing was this. Each sample was normalized by randomly selecting 1 million high-quality reads, each carrying a distinct molecular identifier. Reads sharing molecular identifiers were discarded rather than binned into consensus sequences. CDR3 identification, clonotype clustering and error correction used MiTCR with a Q25 quality threshold and the strictest error-elimination algorithm. A nonparametric unseen species model with Euler transformation was used to estimate a lower bound on total TCR beta diversity. TCRdb trimmed the raw reads at Q25, called clones with MiXCR and kept productive beta chains. When rows share a CDR3 protein, they turn into one entry using the most common DNA and genes. TCRdb's processing, not the study's, gives the V and J calls here. The sample table contains about 770,000 distinct CDR3 sequences; only one count was recorded for approximately 48% of them. The ten largest clones add up to roughly 18% of the sample.

This specimen belongs to a study of blood T cells in healthy people across ages (dated by TCRdb to about 2015). A note on the overall study: Template switching captured roughly one uniquely barcoded TCR beta cDNA molecule per two T cells in model experiments. The study measured age-related changes in TCR beta repertoire diversity using deep sequencing normalized with unique cDNA molecular identifiers. The donors were divided into four age groups: young (average around 17 years), middle-aged (about 39), aged (about 61) and long-lived (nearly 85). To avoid experimental bias, donors of different ages were distributed randomly across sequencing lanes. Two additional independent replicas of 1 million unique cDNA reads from the same blood draw were analyzed for two donors (one aged 18 to 30 and one aged 80 or older). The research as a whole found: Total diversity estimates from one million sequenced T cells were considered lower bounds and underestimates. Conclusive comparison of naive and antigen-experienced compartments was prevented by the profiling of bulk unsorted PBMCs. Observed TCR beta diversity per million T cells fell roughly linearly with age, and a significant reduction was already apparent by age around 39. Compared with the aged group, the long-lived group had more naive CD4+ T cells, fewer expanded clones and increased TCR diversity, a pattern suggesting age selection. There was a strong correlation between observed TCR beta diversity and the percentage of naive T cells measured by flow cytometry. Donor CMV infection status was unknown, potentially confounding age-related changes in expanded clonotypes.

According to the germline V gene, CDR1 reads SGHTA and CDR2 reads FQGNSA. From its cysteine to its phenylalanine, the CDR3 spans 13 amino acids. Just the 39-base CDR3 DNA is kept, in frame starting at base 1. The donors were roughly 40 Caucasian individuals from Russia, aged 6 to 90 years, who were systemically healthy. Approximately 9.7 milliliters of peripheral blood were drawn from each donor into EDTA-treated Vacutainer tubes. PBMCs were isolated by Ficoll-Paque density-gradient centrifugation, with at least 6.5 million obtained per sample. Trizol reagent was used to extract total RNA from the PBMCs, yielding at least 6 micrograms per sample. The percentages of naive CD45RAhigh/CD27high T cells were determined by flow cytometry on a PBMC aliquot from every donor.

Sequencing was done on a sample of blood. The rearranged chain carries TRBV7-2 and TRBJ1-6; the D segment could be TRBD1, given 6 matching bases. This receptor was taken from a man in his 60s in good health. The DNA sequence follows: TGTGCCAGCAGCCCGGGGGCACGGTCACCCCCCCACTTT. Protein translation: CASSPGARSPPHF.